The 5 T cell receptor beta chains below were found in one sample sequenced in a study of siplizumab effects on memory and regulatory T cells. Repertoires were generated with immunoSEQ multiplex PCR, while TCRdb's copy carries only in-frame clones and drops some. The sample has about 70,000 clones, over 75% seen once. Sequencing was carried out using Tregs sorted from blood. Source of these receptors: a human donor in good health.

The V and J genes are TRBV7-3 and TRBJ2-3, with 12 bases fitting TRBD2. This CDR3 comprises 16 residues. CDR1 and CDR2 from the germline V gene are SGHTA and FQGTGA. Trimming took 4 bases from V and 2 from J; bases not matched to a gene: 4. The chain's CDR3 is CASSSGLAGDTDTQYF. CDR3 DNA: TGTGCCAGCAGCTCGGGACTAGCGGGCGACACAGATACGCAGTATTTT. Full variable domain (rest looked up from reference TRBV7-3 and TRBJ2-3): GAGVSQTPSNKVTEKGKYVELRCDPISGHTALYWYRQSLGQGPEFLIYFQGTGAADDSGLPNDRFFAVRPEGSVSTLKIQRTERGDSAVYLCASSSGLAGDTDTQYFGPGTRLTVL.

This clone occurred once. The chain has TRBV6-1 and TRBJ1-2, with D hard to call. Trimming stripped 1 base from V and 4 bases from J, with 10 bases between. The CDR3 spans 14 residues. The germline gives CDR1 MNHNS, CDR2 SASEGT. The CDR3 DNA sequence: TGTGCCAGCAGTGAAGATCCAAGGACCTATGGCTACACCTTC. Amino acid sequence: CASSEDPRTYGYTF.

The CDR3 spells CASSASGRRNTGELFF. In nucleotides, the CDR3 is TGTGCCAGCAGCGCAAGCGGGAGGCGTAACACCGGGGAGCTGTTTTTT. The chain recombines TRBV11-3 with TRBJ2-2; the match to TRBD2 covers 9 bases. Trimming cost V 5 bases and J 2 bases; bases outside gene matches: 6. The CDR3 has 16 amino acids. CDR1 and CDR2 from the germline V gene are SGHNT and YENEEA.

The V and J genes are TRBV7-3 and TRBJ2-7; D ambiguous. CDR1 SGHTA and CDR2 FQGTGA come from the germline V gene. This CDR3 has 14 residues. V lost 5 bases and J 3 bases, leaving 14 bases between the germline ends. The CDR3 DNA reads TGTGCCAGCAGCCCTGGCGGACCTTACTACGAGCAGTACTTC. Protein: CASSPGGPYYEQYF.

The chain employs TRBV30 and TRBJ1-4, with a possible D match to TRBD1 (6 bases). The ends were cut back, 3 bases at V and 7 bases at J, with 12 bases in the middle. The CDR3 length is 13 residues. Germline V lookup: CDR1 GTSNPN, CDR2 SVGIG (reference sequence). The CDR3 nucleotides are TGTGCCTGGAGAGCGCAGGGGAGTGAAAAACTGTTTTTT. It translates to CAWRAQGSEKLFF.